Listed below are T cell receptor beta chains from one sample, sequenced in a study of T cell responses to AZD1222 COVID-19 vaccine. TCRdb's copy holds only in-frame clones and misses some; the assay was immunoSEQ multiplex PCR. The table has over 95,000 clones, approximately 90% seen once. This material consisted of peripheral blood, taken on day 0 of AZD1222 vaccination. Receptors originate from an adult in good health. CDR3s include the opening cysteine and the closing phenylalanine or tryptophan. The order of the fields is J gene, V gene, CDR3 protein.

TRBJ2-5	TRBV7-2	CASSPFQGNFETQYF
TRBJ1-2	TRBV9	CASSLEGGYTF
TRBJ2-1	TRBV27	CASRGWVGSSYNEQFF
TRBJ1-1	TRBV30	CAWSVVGTTEAFF
TRBJ2-1	TRBV20-1	CSARADHEQFF
TRBJ2-1	TRBV25-1	CASVSNYNEQFF
TRBJ2-5	TRBV7-2	CASKSQETQYF
TRBJ2-1	TRBV9	CASSEGLAHEQFF
TRBJ1-2	TRBV6-5	CASSSNGLKGYGYTF
TRBJ1-6	TRBV30	CAWSVDRVNSPLHF
TRBJ1-1	TRBV7-2	CASSPPRRGMSTEAFF
TRBJ2-5	TRBV5-4	CASSLSGMQETQYF
TRBJ2-5	TRBV20-1	CSASDGEETQYF
TRBJ1-4	TRBV4-2	CASRWGRQGEKLFF
TRBJ2-7	TRBV6-5	CASSYMGEQYF
TRBJ2-5	TRBV19	CASSIAGGRGQETQYF
TRBJ2-2	TRBV3-1/TRBV3-2	CASSQGLAVMGELFF
TRBJ1-2	TRBV19	CASSPPVGYGYTF
TRBJ2-2	TRBV5-6	CASSYPDRGYTGELFF
TRBJ1-2	TRBV20-1	CSASRTGEWTNYGYTF
TRBJ1-5	TRBV6-2/TRBV6-3	CASSPREGGTNQPQHF
TRBJ1-1	TRBV9	CASREGVFPNTEAFF
TRBJ2-7	TRBV6-5	CASRGPASYEQYF
TRBJ1-2	TRBV4-3	CASSLRQGAKLYGYTF
TRBJ1-4	TRBV19	CASSIGGSLNEKLFF
TRBJ2-5	TRBV6-1	CASSENEVQYF
TRBJ2-5	TRBV7-2	CASSLGGTTQGTQYF
TRBJ2-7	TRBV5-6	CASSLGDWGPEQYF
TRBJ1-4	TRBV4-2	CASSQEAPKKLFF
TRBJ1-2	TRBV28	CASTRPGQGADGYTF
TRBJ1-6	TRBV6-1	CASSDLRQGGSPLHF
TRBJ2-7	TRBV7-9	CASTPSGGRNEQYF
TRBJ1-6	TRBV10-3	CAIREEEASNSPLHF
TRBJ2-5	TRBV6-5	CASKALGHQETQYF
TRBJ1-2	TRBV19	CASSSMSDIYGYTF
TRBJ2-5	TRBV19	CASSGGGVYQETQYF
TRBJ1-6	TRBV12-3/TRBV12-4	CASRDRGNSPLHF